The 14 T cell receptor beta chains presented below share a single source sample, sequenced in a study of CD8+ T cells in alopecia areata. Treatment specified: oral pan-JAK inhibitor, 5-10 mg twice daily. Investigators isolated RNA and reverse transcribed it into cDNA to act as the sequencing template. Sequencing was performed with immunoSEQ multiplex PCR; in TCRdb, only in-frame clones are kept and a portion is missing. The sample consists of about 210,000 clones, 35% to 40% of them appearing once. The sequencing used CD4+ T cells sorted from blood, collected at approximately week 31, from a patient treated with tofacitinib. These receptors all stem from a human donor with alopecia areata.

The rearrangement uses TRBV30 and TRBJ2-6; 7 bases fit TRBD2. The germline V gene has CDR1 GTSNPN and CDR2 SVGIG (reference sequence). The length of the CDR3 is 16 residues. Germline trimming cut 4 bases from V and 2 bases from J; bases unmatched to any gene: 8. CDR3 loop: CAWIRSTSPGANVLTF. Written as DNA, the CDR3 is TGTGCCTGGATCCGATCGACTAGCCCTGGGGCCAACGTCCTGACTTTC.

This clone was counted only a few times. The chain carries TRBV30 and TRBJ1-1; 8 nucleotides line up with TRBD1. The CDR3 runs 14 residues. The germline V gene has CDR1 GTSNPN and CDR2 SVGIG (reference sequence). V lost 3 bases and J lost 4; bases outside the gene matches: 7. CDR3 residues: CAWRQGEWSTEAFF. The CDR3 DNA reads TGTGCCTGGAGACAGGGGGAATGGAGCACTGAAGCTTTCTTT.

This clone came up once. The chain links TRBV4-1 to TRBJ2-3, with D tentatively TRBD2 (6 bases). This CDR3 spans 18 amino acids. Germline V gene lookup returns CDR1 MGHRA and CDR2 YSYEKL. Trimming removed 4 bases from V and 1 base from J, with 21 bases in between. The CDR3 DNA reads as TGCGCCAGCAGCCCGGGACTTAATTACTACGGAGGCACAGATACGCAGTATTTT. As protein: CASSPGLNYYGGTDTQYF.

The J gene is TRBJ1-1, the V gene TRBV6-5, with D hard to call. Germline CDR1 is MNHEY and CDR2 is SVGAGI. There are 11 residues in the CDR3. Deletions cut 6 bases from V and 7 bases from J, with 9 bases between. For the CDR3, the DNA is TGTGCCAGCAGGGACGGCAATGAAGCTTTCTTT. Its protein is CASRDGNEAFF.

CDR3 sequence: CASSHPSGRKYEQYF. The CDR3 coding sequence is TGCGCCAGCAGCCACCCTAGCGGGAGGAAGTACGAGCAGTACTTC. The chain joins TRBV5-1 to TRBJ2-7, with 11 bases matching TRBD2. Germline V gene data show CDR1 as SGHRS and CDR2 as YFSETQ. The length of the CDR3 is 15 residues. V gave up 4 bases and J gave up 4 bases; unmatched junction bases: 7.

The CDR3 loop reads CASSKDSGAYNEQFF. DNA for the CDR3: TGCGCCAGCAGCAAGGACAGCGGCGCCTACAATGAGCAGTTCTTC. The rearrangement uses TRBV5-1 and TRBJ2-1; possibly TRBD1 for D (6 bases). The V end lost 4 bases, the J end lost 2 bases, and 13 bases lay between the germline ends. CDR1 is SGHRS and CDR2 is YFSETQ in the germline V gene. The CDR3 runs 15 residues.

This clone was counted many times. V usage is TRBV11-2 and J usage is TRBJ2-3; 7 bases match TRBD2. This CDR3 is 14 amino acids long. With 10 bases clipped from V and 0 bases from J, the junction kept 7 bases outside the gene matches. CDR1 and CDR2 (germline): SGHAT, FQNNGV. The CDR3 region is CANAISGSTDTQYF. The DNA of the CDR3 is TGTGCCAACGCTATTAGCGGGAGCACAGATACGCAGTATTTT.

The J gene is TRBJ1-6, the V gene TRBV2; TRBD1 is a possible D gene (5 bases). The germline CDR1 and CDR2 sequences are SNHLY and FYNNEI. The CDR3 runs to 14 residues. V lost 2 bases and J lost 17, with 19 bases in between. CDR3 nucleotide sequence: TGTGCCAGCAGTGAACAGGGATCGGCGACCGAAATCCACTTT. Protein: CASSEQGSATEIHF.

The CDR3 sequence is CASRIRDRGDSPLHF. CDR3 bases: TGTGCCAGCAGAATTCGGGACAGGGGTGATTCACCCCTCCACTTT. The chain uses TRBV6-5 and TRBJ1-6, with 10 bases aligning to TRBD1. From germline, CDR1 is MNHEY and CDR2 SVGAGI. This CDR3 has 15 residues. V was clipped by 6 bases and J by 8 bases; unmatched bases: 7.

CDR3 region: CASSEGSSSYEQYF. The DNA of the CDR3 is TGTGCCAGCAGTGAAGGCAGTAGCTCCTACGAGCAGTACTTC. V is TRBV6-1 and J is TRBJ2-7, with unresolved D. This CDR3 spans 14 amino acids. With 1 base removed from V and 0 bases from J, the gap between germline ends came to 7 bases. Germline V gene lookup returns CDR1 MNHNS and CDR2 SASEGT.

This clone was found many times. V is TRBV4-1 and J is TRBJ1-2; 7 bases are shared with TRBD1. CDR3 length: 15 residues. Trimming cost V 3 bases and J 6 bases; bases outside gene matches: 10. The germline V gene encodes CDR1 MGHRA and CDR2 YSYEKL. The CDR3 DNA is TGCGCCAGCAGCCAGACGGGACAGCCCGGCGATGGCTACACCTTC. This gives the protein CASSQTGQPGDGYTF.

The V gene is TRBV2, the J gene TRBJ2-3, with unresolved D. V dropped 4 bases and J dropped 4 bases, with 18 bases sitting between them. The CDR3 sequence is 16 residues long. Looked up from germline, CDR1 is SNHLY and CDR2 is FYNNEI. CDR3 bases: TGTGCCAGCAGTGCGGAACTTACGTCTCGGGCAGATACGCAGTATTTT. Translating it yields CASSAELTSRADTQYF.

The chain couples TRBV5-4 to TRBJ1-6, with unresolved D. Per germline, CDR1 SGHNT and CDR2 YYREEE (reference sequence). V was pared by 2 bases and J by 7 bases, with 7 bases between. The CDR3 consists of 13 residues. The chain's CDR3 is CASSFQTNSPLHF. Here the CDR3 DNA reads TGTGCCAGCAGCTTCCAGACCAATTCACCCCTCCACTTT.

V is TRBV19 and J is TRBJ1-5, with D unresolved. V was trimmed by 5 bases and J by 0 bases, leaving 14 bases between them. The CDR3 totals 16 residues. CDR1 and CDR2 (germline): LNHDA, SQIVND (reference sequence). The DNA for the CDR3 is TGTGCCAGTAGTCCTTTCGGGAGGTATAGCAATCAGCCCCAGCATTTT. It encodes CASSPFGRYSNQPQHF.